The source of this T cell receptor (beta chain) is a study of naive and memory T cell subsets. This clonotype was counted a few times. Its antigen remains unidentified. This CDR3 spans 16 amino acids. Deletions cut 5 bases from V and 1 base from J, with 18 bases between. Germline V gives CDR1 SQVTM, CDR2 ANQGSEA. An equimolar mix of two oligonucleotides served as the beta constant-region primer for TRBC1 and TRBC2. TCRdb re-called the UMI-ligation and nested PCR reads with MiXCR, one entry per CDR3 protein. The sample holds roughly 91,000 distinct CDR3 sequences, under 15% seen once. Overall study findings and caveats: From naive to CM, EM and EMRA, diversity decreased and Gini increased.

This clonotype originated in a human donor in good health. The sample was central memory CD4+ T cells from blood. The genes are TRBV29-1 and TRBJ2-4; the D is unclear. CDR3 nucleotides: TGCAGCGTTATGCCCCCCCATGACCGGGCCAAAAACATTCAGTACTTC. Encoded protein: CSVMPPHDRAKNIQYF.